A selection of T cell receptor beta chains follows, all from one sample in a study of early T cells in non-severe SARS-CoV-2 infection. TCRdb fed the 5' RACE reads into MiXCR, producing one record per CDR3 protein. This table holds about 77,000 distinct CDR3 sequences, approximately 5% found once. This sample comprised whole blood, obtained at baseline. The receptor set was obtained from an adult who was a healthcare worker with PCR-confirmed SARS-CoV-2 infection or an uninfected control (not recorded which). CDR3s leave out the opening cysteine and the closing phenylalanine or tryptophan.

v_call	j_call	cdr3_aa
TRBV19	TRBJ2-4	ASSIWTALAKNIQY
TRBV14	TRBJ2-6	ASSQGPGPPGANVLT
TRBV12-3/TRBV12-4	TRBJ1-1	ASSPTVNQNTEAF
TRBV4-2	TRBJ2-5	ASSQVKFLAGYSDQETQY
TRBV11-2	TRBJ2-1	ASSLSSRNEQF
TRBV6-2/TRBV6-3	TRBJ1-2	ASSYAPVANGYT
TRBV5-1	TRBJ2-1	ASSLGQGDHEQF
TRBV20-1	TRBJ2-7	SASSGGDYEQY
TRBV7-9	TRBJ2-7	ASSQTMNEQY
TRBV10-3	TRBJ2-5	AISESAAGQETQY
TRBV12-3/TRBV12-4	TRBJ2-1	ASSSLAGVYNEQF
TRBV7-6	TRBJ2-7	ASSGGRSYEQY
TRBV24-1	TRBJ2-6	ATNPRGAPSSGANVLT
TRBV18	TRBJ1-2	ASSPGTVLYGYT
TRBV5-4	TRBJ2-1	ASSSPLQEQF
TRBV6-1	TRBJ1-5	ASSGRTGSNQPQH
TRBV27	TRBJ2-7	ASMAASEQY
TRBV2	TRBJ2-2	ASTPASSGTGELF
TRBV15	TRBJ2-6	ATSRDGGISGANVLT
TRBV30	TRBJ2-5	AWSPQTDQETQY
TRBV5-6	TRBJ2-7	ASSSDQTSGRLGEQY
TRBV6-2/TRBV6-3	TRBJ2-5	ASSLAARAQTQY
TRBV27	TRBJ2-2	ASSLNTGELF
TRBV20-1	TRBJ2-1	SARDPGDSYNEQF
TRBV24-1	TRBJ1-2	ATSDSTGYRGYT
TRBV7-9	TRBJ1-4	ASSLGMATNEKLF
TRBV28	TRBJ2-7	ASSLFVVEGYEQY
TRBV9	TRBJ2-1	ASSGERGEAYNEQF
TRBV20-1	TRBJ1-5	SAVGRSGQPQH
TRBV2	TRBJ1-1	ASSFGSPVNTEAF
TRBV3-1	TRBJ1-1	ASSQGAGEWTEAF
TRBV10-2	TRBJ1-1	ASSELGMNTEAF
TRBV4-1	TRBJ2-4	ASSPLTSGREKNIQY
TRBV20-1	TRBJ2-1	SASLAAWNEQF
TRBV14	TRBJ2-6	ASSRLGGLGANVLT